Included here is one TCR beta chain sequence, with context. The entry originates in a study of blood T cell repertoires in COVID-19. Study as a whole: COVID-19 samples collected from the United States, Italy and Spain covered acute and convalescent phases. The cDNA or gDNA used as material had been derived from T cells, B-cell-depleted T cells, or PBMCs.

Some clones are missing from TCRdb's copy, which holds only in-frame ones; the method was immunoSEQ multiplex PCR. The table includes fewer than 400,000 clones, around 90% detected once. V lost 4 bases and J 1 base, leaving 7 bases between the germline ends. CDR3 length: 13 residues. The germline CDR1 and CDR2 sequences are SNHLY and FYNNEI. This receptor was obtained from a woman aged 30 to 39 with COVID-19, enrolled during active disease. This chain links TRBV2 with TRBJ1-1, with D unresolved. Input material: peripheral blood. Here the CDR3 reads CASSVWQNTEAFF. CDR3 DNA sequence: TGTGCCAGCAGTGTCTGGCAGAACACTGAAGCTTTCTTT.